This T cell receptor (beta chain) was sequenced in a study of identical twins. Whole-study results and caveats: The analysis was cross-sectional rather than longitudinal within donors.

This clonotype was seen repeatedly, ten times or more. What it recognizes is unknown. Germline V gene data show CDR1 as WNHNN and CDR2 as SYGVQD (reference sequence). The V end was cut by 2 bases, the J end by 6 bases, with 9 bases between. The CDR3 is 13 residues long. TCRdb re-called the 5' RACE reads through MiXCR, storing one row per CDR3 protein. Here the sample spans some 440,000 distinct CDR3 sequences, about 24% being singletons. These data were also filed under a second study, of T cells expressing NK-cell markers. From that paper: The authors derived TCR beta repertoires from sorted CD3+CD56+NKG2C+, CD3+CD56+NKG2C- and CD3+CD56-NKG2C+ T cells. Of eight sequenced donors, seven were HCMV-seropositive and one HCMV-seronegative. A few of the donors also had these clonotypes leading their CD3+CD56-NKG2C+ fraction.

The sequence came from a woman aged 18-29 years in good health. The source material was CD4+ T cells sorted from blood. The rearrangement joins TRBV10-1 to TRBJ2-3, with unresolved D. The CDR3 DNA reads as TGCGCCAGCAGTGAGGGCTTAATGGATACGCAGTATTTT. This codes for CASSEGLMDTQYF.